Shown below are 15 T cell receptor beta chains from a single sample sequenced in a study of regulatory T cells in long-lasting Graves disease. Time point described: persistent/refractory GD, antithyroid drugs over 5 years with positive TRAb. PBMCs provided the RNA from which the TCR library was made. The authors built TCR beta libraries using iRepertoire HTBI primers and Arm-PCR of CDR3 regions. TCRdb itself ran the multiplex PCR reads through MiXCR, one entry per CDR3 protein. The sample includes fewer than 450,000 distinct CDR3 sequences, less than 25% of them seen just once. The sample in question was peripheral blood mononuclear cells (PBMCs), obtained when the disease was refractory, from a patient treated with antithyroid drugs. These receptors all come from a female donor with Graves disease.

CDR3 in amino acids: CASSQTGGADNYGYTF. CDR3 nucleotides: TGTGCCAGTAGTCAGACAGGGGGCGCGGATAACTATGGCTACACCTTC. The V gene is TRBV19, the J gene TRBJ1-2; 10 nucleotides agree with TRBD1. V was pared by 5 bases and J by 1 base, with 7 bases of the junction left unmatched. Germline CDR1 is LNHDA and CDR2 is SQIVND (reference sequence). The CDR3 contains 16 residues.

The chain uses TRBV11-2 and TRBJ2-2, with 13 bases identical to TRBD2. Germline loops: CDR1 SGHAT, CDR2 FQNNGV. The CDR3 is made up of 17 amino acids. V shed 9 bases and J 5 bases; nucleotides not matched to a gene: 12. This CDR3 is CASQGLAGRRYTGELFF. The CDR3 DNA reads TGTGCCAGTCAGGGACTAGCGGGAAGAAGATATACCGGGGAGCTGTTTTTT.

This clonotype came up many times. The chain uses TRBV7-2 and TRBJ2-5; D ambiguous. CDR1 is SGHTA, CDR2 FQGNSA, per germline. This CDR3 spans 14 amino acids. The V end lost 5 bases, the J end lost 4 bases, and 14 bases lay between the germline ends. CDR3 sequence reads: CASSTSTFTETQYF. CDR3 sequence (DNA): TGTGCCAGCAGCACATCGACATTCACAGAGACCCAGTACTTC.

In the case of this clonotype: Given a much more abundant clone one base away, this may be a read error. This CDR3 is missing its conserved last phenylalanine or tryptophan, likely due to a read error. V usage is TRBV11-2 and J usage is TRBJ1-2, with D perhaps TRBD1 (5 bases). This CDR3 comprises 14 residues. The germline CDR1 and CDR2 sequences are SGHAT and FQNNGV. V was cut by 2 bases and J by 1 base, with 8 bases left in between. DNA of the CDR3: TGTGCCAGCAGCTTAAGAGGGGATAACTATGGCTACACCCTC. This sequence encodes CASSLRGDNYGYTL.

The gene calls are TRBV3-1 and TRBJ2-1; 9 bases are shared with TRBD2. With 3 bases clipped from V and 8 bases from J, the junction kept 8 bases outside the gene matches. Germline-derived CDR1 and CDR2 are LGHDT and YNNKEL (reference sequence). The length of the CDR3 is 15 residues. The CDR3 protein is CASSQVSGGLYEQFF. The CDR3 region has the DNA TGTGCCAGCAGCCAGGTGAGCGGGGGGCTTTATGAGCAGTTCTTC.

In regard to this clonotype: Since a much larger clone is just one base distant, this may be a read error. V usage is TRBV20-1 and J usage is TRBJ2-7; TRBD2 agrees at 9 bases. After removal of 1 base from V and 5 bases from J, the junction contained 6 bases not matched to a gene. Germline CDR1 and CDR2: DFQATT and SNEGSKA (reference sequence). The CDR3 contains 14 residues. The CDR3 region is CSARGLADPHEQYF. Here the CDR3 DNA reads TGCAGTGCTAGAGGACTAGCGGACCCCCACGAGCAGTACTTC.

Concerning this clonotype itself: A much larger clone sits a single nucleotide away, making a read error possible. The chain uses TRBV6-9 and TRBJ2-7; unclear D gene. CDR1 and CDR2 from the germline V gene are MNHGY and SVAAGI. This CDR3 spans 14 amino acids. The CDR3 nucleotides are TGTGCCAGCAGTTACCTACTGAATACCTACAAGCAGTACTTC. It yields the protein CASSYLLNTYKQYF.

This clonotype appeared many times. This chain joins TRBV7-2 and TRBJ2-7; 8 nucleotides match TRBD1. After removal of 5 bases from V and 2 bases from J, the junction contained 5 bases not matched to a gene. CDR1 and CDR2 (germline): SGHTA, FQGNSA. The CDR3 has 14 residues. The CDR3 sequence: CASSGQGGTYEQYF. The CDR3 nucleotides read TGTGCCAGCAGCGGACAGGGAGGCACCTACGAGCAGTACTTC.

This clonotype was counted between two and nine times. The chain recombines TRBV6-1 with TRBJ2-4, with 8 bases lining up with TRBD2. J was trimmed by 8 bases and V by 10 bases; bases with no gene match: 10. This CDR3 comprises 13 residues. The germline CDR1 and CDR2 sequences are MNHNS and SASEGT. The CDR3 spells CATRWSGSDIQYF. The CDR3 DNA reads TGTGCCACTCGTTGGAGCGGGAGTGACATTCAGTACTTC.

The chain recombines TRBV4-3 with TRBJ1-1; maybe TRBD1 (5 bases). V dropped 2 bases and J dropped 4 bases, with 14 bases sitting between them. The CDR3 runs to 15 residues. The germline V gene has CDR1 LGHNA and CDR2 YSLEER. Here the CDR3 reads CASSQPFREITEAFF. DNA for the CDR3: TGCGCCAGCAGCCAACCGTTCAGGGAAATCACTGAAGCTTTCTTT.

V gene TRBV19 combines with J gene TRBJ2-7; D not resolved. The CDR3 spans 11 residues. Per germline, CDR1 LNHDA and CDR2 SQIVND (reference sequence). Trimming left V 3 bases short and J 6 bases short, with 6 bases between. CDR3 protein: CASSIKGEQYF. In DNA, the CDR3 is TGTGCCAGTAGTATCAAGGGCGAGCAGTACTTC.

Many counts were recorded for this clonotype. V gene TRBV28 combines with J gene TRBJ2-7; 9 bases match TRBD2. Germline V gene sequence: CDR1 MDHEN, CDR2 SYDVKM. CDR3 length equals 13 residues. V shed 5 bases, J shed 7 bases, and the junction held 6 bases outside the gene matches. The CDR3 reads CASSDSGGWEQYF. As DNA, the CDR3 is TGTGCCAGCAGTGATAGCGGGGGCTGGGAGCAGTACTTC.

This clonotype was counted only a few times. V and J are TRBV11-2 and TRBJ1-5; 7 bases map to TRBD1. V lost 3 bases and J lost 2; bases outside the gene matches: 4. This CDR3 region has 15 residues. Germline V CDR1 and CDR2: SGHAT, FQNNGV. The CDR3 region is CASSFTGDGNQPQHF. CDR3 nucleotides: TGTGCCAGCAGCTTTACAGGGGATGGCAATCAGCCCCAGCATTTT. Filled out from reference TRBV11-2 and TRBJ1-5, the complete variable domain reads EAGVAQSPRYKIIEKRQSVAFWCNPISGHATLYWYQQILGQGPKLLIQFQNNGVVDDSQLPKDRFSAERLKGVDSTLKIQPAKLEDSAVYLCASSFTGDGNQPQHFGDGTRLSIL.

The chain combines TRBV9 with TRBJ2-5; TRBD2 aligns across 8 bases. Germline trimming cut 4 bases from V and 1 base from J; bases unmatched to any gene: 12. The CDR3 spans 17 residues. CDR1 is SGDLS and CDR2 is YYNGEE in the germline V gene. The CDR3 nucleotides are TGTGCCAGCAGCCACCCTCGGGGGGGAGGGCTCCAAGAGACCCAGTACTTC. This gives the protein CASSHPRGGGLQETQYF.

The chain is built from TRBV30 and TRBJ1-5; weak D call: TRBD1 (6 bases). Germline V gene lookup returns CDR1 GTSNPN and CDR2 SVGIG (reference sequence). V gave up 2 bases and J gave up 3 bases, with 11 bases separating them. The CDR3 extends over 14 amino acids. For the CDR3, the DNA is TGTGCCTGGAGTTTGGGGGGCTTCAATCAGCCCCAGCATTTT. This sequence encodes CAWSLGGFNQPQHF.